The present T cell receptor beta chain was sequenced within a study of identical twins. Points from the study as a whole: It was cross-sectional statistical analysis, not following the same donors, that the conclusions relied on.

With template switching, a universal primer site was added, and the cDNA carried unique molecular identifiers. TCRdb ran MiXCR on the 5' RACE reads and lists one entry per CDR3 protein. The top ten clones hold 5% to 6% of a sample with fewer than 250,000 distinct CDR3 sequences, 7% to 8.5% of them seen once. This clonotype was seen a few times. The antigen is unknown. This CDR3 has 15 residues. The V and J ends lost 1 base and 0 bases, in that order; junction bases with no gene match: 3. The germline CDR1 and CDR2 sequences are MGHRA and YSYEKL. In addition, the sample was reused for a study of yellow fever vaccine responses in identical twins. Per that paper: Twins' T cell vaccine responses reportedly looked partly convergent, partly personalized.

Sequencing was performed on CD8+ T cells sorted from blood. This clonotype was sampled from a woman under 30 in good health. The chain has TRBV4-1 and TRBJ2-7, with 7 bases lining up with TRBD1. The CDR3 protein is CASSQAPGGSYEQYF. The DNA of the CDR3 is TGCGCCAGCAGCCAAGCTCCAGGGGGCTCCTACGAGCAGTACTTC.